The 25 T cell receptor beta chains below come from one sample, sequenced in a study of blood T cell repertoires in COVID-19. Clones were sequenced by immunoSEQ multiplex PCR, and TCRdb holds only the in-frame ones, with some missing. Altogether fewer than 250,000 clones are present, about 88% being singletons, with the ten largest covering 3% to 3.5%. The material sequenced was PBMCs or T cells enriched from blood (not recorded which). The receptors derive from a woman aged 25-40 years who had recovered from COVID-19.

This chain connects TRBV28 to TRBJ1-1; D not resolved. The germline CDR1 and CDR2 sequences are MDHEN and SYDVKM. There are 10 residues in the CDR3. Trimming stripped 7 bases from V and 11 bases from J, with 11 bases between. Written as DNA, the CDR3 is TGTGCCAGCACCGGGCCGGGGGCTTTCTTT. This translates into CASTGPGAFF.

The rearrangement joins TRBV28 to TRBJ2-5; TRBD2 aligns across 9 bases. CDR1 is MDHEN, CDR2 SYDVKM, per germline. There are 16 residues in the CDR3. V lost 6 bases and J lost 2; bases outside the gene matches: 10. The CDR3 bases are TGTGCCAGCAGCTATAACCTAGCGGGACGGCAAGAGACCCAGTACTTC. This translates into CASSYNLAGRQETQYF.

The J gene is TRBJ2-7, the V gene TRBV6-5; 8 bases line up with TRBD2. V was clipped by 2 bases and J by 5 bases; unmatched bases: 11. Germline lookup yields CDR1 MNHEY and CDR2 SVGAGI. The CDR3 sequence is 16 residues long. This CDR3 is CASSYTSGGPPNEQYF. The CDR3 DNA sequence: TGTGCCAGCAGTTACACGAGCGGGGGCCCCCCAAACGAGCAGTACTTC.

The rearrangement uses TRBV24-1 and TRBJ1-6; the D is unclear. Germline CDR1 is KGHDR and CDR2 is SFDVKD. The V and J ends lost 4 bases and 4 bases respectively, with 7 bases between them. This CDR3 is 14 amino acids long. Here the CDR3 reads CATSDRGYNSPLHF. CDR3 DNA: TGTGCCACCAGTGACAGAGGATATAATTCACCCCTCCACTTT.

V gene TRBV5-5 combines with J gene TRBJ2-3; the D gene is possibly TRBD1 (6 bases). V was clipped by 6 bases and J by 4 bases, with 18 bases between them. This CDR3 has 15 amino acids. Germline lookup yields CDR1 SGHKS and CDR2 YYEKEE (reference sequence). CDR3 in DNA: TGTGCCAGCACCCGCGAACAGGGTTCGGCAGATACGCAGTATTTT. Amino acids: CASTREQGSADTQYF.

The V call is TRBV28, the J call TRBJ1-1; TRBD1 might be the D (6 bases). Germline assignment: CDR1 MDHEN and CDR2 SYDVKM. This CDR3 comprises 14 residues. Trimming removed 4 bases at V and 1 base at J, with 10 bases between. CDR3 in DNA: TGTGCCAGCAGTTCCGGGACACGGAACACTGAAGCTTTCTTT. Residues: CASSSGTRNTEAFF.

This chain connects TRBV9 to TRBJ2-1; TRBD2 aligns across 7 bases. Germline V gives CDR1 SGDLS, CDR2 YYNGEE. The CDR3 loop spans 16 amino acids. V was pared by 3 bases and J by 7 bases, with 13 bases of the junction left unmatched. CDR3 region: CASSGSGRGLGNEQFF. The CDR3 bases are TGTGCCAGCAGCGGGTCAGGGAGGGGCCTTGGGAATGAGCAGTTCTTC.

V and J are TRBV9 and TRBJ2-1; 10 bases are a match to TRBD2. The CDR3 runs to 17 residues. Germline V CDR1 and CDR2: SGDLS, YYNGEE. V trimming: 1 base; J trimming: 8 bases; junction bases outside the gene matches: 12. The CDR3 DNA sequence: TGTGCCAGCAGCGTATTTGGGTCGGCTAGCGGGAGCTATGAGCAGTTCTTC. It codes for CASSVFGSASGSYEQFF. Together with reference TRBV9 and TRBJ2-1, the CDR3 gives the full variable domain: DSGVTQTPKHLITATGQRVTLRCSPRSGDLSVYWYQQSLDQGLQFLIQYYNGEERAKGNILERFSAQQFPDLHSELNLSSLELGDSALYFCASSVFGSASGSYEQFFGPGTRLTVL.

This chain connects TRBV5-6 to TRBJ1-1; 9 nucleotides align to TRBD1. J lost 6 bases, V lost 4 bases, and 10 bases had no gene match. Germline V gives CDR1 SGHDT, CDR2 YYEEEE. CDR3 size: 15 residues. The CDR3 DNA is TGTGCCAGCAGCGGCTCGACAGGGGGAAACGCTGAAGCTTTCTTT. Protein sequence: CASSGSTGGNAEAFF.

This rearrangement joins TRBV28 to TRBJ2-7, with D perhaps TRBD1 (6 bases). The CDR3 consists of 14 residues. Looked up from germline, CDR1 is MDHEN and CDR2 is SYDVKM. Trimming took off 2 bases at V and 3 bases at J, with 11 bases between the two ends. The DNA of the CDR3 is TGTGCCAGCAGTTTACAGGGGAAGTTCTACGAGCAGTACGTC. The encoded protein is CASSLQGKFYEQYV.

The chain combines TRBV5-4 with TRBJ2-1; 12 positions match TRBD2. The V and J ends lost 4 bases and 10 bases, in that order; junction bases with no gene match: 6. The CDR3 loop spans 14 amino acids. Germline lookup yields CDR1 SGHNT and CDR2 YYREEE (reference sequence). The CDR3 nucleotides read TGTGCCAGCAGCCTAGCGGGAGGGCCAGGCGAGCAGTTCTTC. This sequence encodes CASSLAGGPGEQFF.

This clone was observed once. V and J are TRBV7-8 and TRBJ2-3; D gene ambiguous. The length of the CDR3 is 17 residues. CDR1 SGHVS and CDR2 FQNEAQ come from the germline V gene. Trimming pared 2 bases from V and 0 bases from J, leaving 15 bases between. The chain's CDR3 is CASSLYEGGLSTDTQYF. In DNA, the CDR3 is TGTGCCAGCAGCTTATACGAAGGCGGTTTAAGCACAGATACGCAGTATTTT.

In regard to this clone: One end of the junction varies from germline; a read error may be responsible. This CDR3 is CASSLGGPGNQKLFF. CDR3 DNA sequence: TGCGCCAGCAGCTTGGGAGGCCCGGGTAATCAAAAACTGTTTTTT. The genes are TRBV5-1 and TRBJ1-4; no firm D call. Per the germline V gene, CDR1 is SGHRS and CDR2 is YFSETQ. The length of the CDR3 is 15 residues.

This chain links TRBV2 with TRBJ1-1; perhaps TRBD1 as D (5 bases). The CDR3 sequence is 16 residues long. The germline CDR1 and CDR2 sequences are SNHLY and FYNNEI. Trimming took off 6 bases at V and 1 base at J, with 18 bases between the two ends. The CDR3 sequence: CASRVNSGLRNTEAFF. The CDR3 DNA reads TGTGCCAGCAGGGTTAACTCAGGGTTGAGGAACACTGAAGCTTTCTTT.

CDR3 nucleotide sequence: TGTGCCAGTAGTATAGCCCGGGACAGCACCGGGGAGCTGTTTTTT. Amino acid sequence: CASSIARDSTGELFF. This chain joins TRBV19 and TRBJ2-2; 7 bases match TRBD1. Losses at the gene ends were 1 base for V and 4 bases for J; bases not matched to a gene: 3. The CDR3 is made up of 15 amino acids. Germline V CDR1 and CDR2: LNHDA, SQIVND (reference sequence).

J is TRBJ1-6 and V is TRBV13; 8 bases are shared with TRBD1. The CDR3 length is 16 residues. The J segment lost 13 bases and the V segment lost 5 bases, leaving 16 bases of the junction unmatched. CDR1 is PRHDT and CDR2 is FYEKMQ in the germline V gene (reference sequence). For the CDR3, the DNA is TGTGCCAGCAGCCTCAAAAAGACAGGGGCCGCTGATCCCCTCCACTTT. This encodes CASSLKKTGAADPLHF.

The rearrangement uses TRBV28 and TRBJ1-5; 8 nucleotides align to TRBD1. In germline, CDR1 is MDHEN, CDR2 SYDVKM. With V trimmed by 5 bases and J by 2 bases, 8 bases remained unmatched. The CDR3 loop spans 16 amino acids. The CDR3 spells CASSKHRGAGNQPQHF. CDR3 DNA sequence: TGTGCCAGCAGTAAACACAGGGGGGCCGGCAATCAGCCCCAGCATTTT.

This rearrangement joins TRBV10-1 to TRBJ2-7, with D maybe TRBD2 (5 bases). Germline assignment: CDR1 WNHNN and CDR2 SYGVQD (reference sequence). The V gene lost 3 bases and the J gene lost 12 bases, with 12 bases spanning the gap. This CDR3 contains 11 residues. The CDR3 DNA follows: TGCGCCAGCAGTGACGGGATTGTTTTGTACGTC. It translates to CASSDGIVLYV.

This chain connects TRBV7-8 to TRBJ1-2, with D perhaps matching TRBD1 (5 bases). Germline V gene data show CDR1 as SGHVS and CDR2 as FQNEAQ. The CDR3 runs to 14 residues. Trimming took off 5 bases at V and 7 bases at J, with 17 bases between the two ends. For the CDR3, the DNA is TGTGCCAGCAGCCCCCGCGGGGCTGTAAGTGGCTACACCTTC. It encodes CASSPRGAVSGYTF.

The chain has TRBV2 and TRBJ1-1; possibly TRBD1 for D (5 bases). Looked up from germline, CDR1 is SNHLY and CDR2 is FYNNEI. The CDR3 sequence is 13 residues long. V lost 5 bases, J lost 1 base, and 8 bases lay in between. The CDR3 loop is CASSLTGNTEAFF. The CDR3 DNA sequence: TGTGCCAGCAGTCTCACAGGGAACACTGAAGCTTTCTTT.

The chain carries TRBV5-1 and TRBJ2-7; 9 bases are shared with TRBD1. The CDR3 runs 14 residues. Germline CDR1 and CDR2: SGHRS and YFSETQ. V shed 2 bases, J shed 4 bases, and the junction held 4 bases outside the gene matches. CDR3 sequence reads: CASSFNRGQYEQYF. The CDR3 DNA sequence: TGCGCCAGCAGCTTCAACAGGGGGCAATACGAGCAGTACTTC.

Written as DNA, the CDR3 is TGTGCCAGCAGCCAAGGTCGGTACGAGCAGTACTTC. It specifies CASSQGRYEQYF. This chain joins TRBV4-2 and TRBJ2-7; D gene unclear. Trimming pared 1 base from V and 4 bases from J, leaving 5 bases between. CDR1 is LGHNA and CDR2 is YNFKEQ in the germline V gene. The CDR3 has 12 residues.

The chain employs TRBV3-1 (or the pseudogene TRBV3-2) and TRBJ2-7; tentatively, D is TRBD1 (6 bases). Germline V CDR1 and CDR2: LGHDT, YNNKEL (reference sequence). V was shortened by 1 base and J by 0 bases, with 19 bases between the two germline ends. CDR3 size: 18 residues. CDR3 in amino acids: CASSQGPPDSHVSYEQYF. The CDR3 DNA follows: TGTGCCAGCAGCCAAGGGCCCCCGGACAGTCATGTCTCCTACGAGCAGTACTTC.

CDR3 residues: CASGELGGNEQFF. The CDR3 DNA reads TGTGCCAGTGGGGAGCTGGGCGGGAATGAGCAGTTCTTC. V is TRBV19 and J is TRBJ2-1, with D perhaps matching TRBD2 (5 bases). This CDR3 has 13 amino acids. Germline V gene data show CDR1 as LNHDA and CDR2 as SQIVND (reference sequence). Deletions cut 8 bases from V and 7 bases from J, with 15 bases between.

CDR3 nucleotide sequence: TGTGCCAGCAGCCAAGATTCACTACGGAGCGGGAGGTTGAACGAGCAGTACTTC. Protein sequence: CASSQDSLRSGRLNEQYF. The V call is TRBV4-2, the J call TRBJ2-7; 9 bases fit TRBD2. The CDR3 is 18 amino acids. The junction had 14 bases not matched to a gene; V was cut back by 0 bases and J by 5 bases. Germline-derived CDR1 and CDR2 are LGHNA and YNFKEQ.